This T cell receptor beta chain was identified during a study of response to subunit inactivated influenza vaccine. The study, taken as a whole, reports: Each seasonal flu vaccination may recruit only limited new T cells, authors suggested.

In TCRdb, the RT-PCR reads were re-called with MiXCR into one record per CDR3 protein. The sample shows approximately 520,000 distinct CDR3 sequences, about 17% of them seen only once. With 5 bases removed from V and 6 bases from J, the gap between germline ends came to 16 bases. Germline CDR1 and CDR2: SGHTA and FQGTGA. The CDR3 runs to 15 residues. Remarks on this clonotype: Its specificity is not known.

The chain combines TRBV7-3 with TRBJ2-2; D gene ambiguous. The sample in question was CD4+ T cells sorted from PBMCs, obtained around 25 months after vaccination. This TCR came from a man aged 50-75 years who received an inactivated influenza vaccine. The CDR3 nucleotides are TGTGCCAGCAGCCTGGCGGCAGCGTATCCCGGGGAGCTGTTTTTT. This sequence encodes CASSLAAAYPGELFF. Looking up the rest from reference TRBV7-3 and TRBJ2-2 gives the full variable domain: GAGVSQTPSNKVTEKGKYVELRCDPISGHTALYWYRQSLGQGPEFLIYFQGTGAADDSGLPNDRFFAVRPEGSVSTLKIQRTERGDSAVYLCASSLAAAYPGELFFGEGSRLTVL.